The source of this T cell receptor beta chain is a study of post-analysis software for immune sequencing data. Looking at the study overall: The cohort encompassed relapsing-remitting, secondary progressive and progressive-relapsing multiple sclerosis disease courses. General observations from the study: Comparison with controls showed significantly lower normalized Chao1 diversity in multiple sclerosis patients.

Comment on this clonotype: Its antigen is currently unknown.

Unique molecular identifiers were carried by the TCR beta cDNA libraries. TCRdb fed the PCR reads into MiXCR, producing one record per CDR3 protein. The repertoire has 400,000 to 500,000 distinct CDR3 sequences, approximately 42% of them found once; the top ten carry approximately 7.1%. Sequenced sample: blood. This receptor was taken from a girl aged 2 to 10 with multiple sclerosis.

DNA for the CDR3: TGCAGTGCTACCCAGGGACTAGCGGTTTACGAGCAGTACTTC. It translates to CSATQGLAVYEQYF. The V and J genes are TRBV20-1 and TRBJ2-7, with 11 nucleotides matching TRBD2. This CDR3 has 14 residues. The trim removed 4 bases at V and 4 bases at J, leaving 6 bases unmatched. Looked up from germline, CDR1 is DFQATT and CDR2 is SNEGSKA (reference sequence).